This is a list of T cell receptor beta chains from one sample in a study of CD8+CD57+ T cells in acquired aplastic anemia. TCRdb recomputed calls from the reads with MiXCR, one row per CDR3 protein. The sample lists 150,000 to 200,000 distinct CDR3 sequences; around 60% were seen once. Specimen: sorted CD4+, CD8+, or CD8+CD57+ T cells (not recorded which) from PBMCs. The source is a human donor with aplastic anemia. Each CDR3 is given with its conserved first and last residue. The order of the fields is J gene, V gene, D gene, clone size, CDR3 protein, CDR3 DNA. A D gene is named only where the DNA matches it firmly. The size entry is marked missing in some rows and otherwise reads once, few, many or a size class.

J gene: TRBJ1-2
V gene: TRBV6-5
D gene: .
clone size: many
CDR3 protein: CASSYSSAGHYGYTF
CDR3 DNA: TGTGCCAGCAGTTACTCGTCAGCAGGGCACTATGGCTACACCTTC

J gene: TRBJ2-2
V gene: TRBV5-1
D gene: .
clone size: .
CDR3 protein: CASSLEGNGELFF
CDR3 DNA: TGCGCCAGCAGCTTGGAAGGGAACGGGGAGCTGTTTTTT

J gene: TRBJ2-3
V gene: TRBV11-1
D gene: .
clone size: .
CDR3 protein: CASSRSRADTDTQYF
CDR3 DNA: TGTGCCAGCAGCCGGTCGCGGGCTGACACAGATACGCAGTATTTT

J gene: TRBJ2-4
V gene: TRBV7-2
D gene: .
clone size: .
CDR3 protein: CASNQIGVFIQYF
CDR3 DNA: TGTGCCAGCAACCAGATCGGGGTGTTCATTCAGTACTTC

J gene: TRBJ2-3
V gene: TRBV5-6
D gene: .
clone size: .
CDR3 protein: CASSFAGSTDTQYF
CDR3 DNA: TGTGCCAGCAGCTTTGCAGGCAGCACAGATACGCAGTATTTT

J gene: TRBJ1-1
V gene: TRBV5-1
D gene: .
clone size: .
CDR3 protein: CASSNQGHAGTEAFF
CDR3 DNA: TGCGCCAGCAGCAATCAGGGGCACGCGGGAACTGAAGCTTTCTTT

J gene: TRBJ1-2
V gene: TRBV9
D gene: .
clone size: many
CDR3 protein: CASSVGGYGYTF
CDR3 DNA: TGTGCCAGCAGCGTAGGTGGCTATGGCTACACCTTC

J gene: TRBJ2-3
V gene: TRBV2
D gene: TRBD2
clone size: .
CDR3 protein: CASGPTSVRDTQYF
CDR3 DNA: TGTGCCAGCGGCCCGACTAGCGTCAGAGATACGCAGTATTTT

J gene: TRBJ2-5
V gene: TRBV7-9
D gene: TRBD1
clone size: .
CDR3 protein: CASSQGQGQETQYF
CDR3 DNA: TGTGCCAGCAGCCAAGGACAGGGCCAAGAGACCCAGTACTTC

J gene: TRBJ2-7
V gene: TRBV6-6
D gene: TRBD1
clone size: .
CDR3 protein: CASSYTGDGQYF
CDR3 DNA: TGTGCCAGCAGTTACACAGGGGACGGGCAGTACTTC

J gene: TRBJ2-2
V gene: TRBV29-1
D gene: .
clone size: .
CDR3 protein: CSVKNTGELFF
CDR3 DNA: TGCAGCGTGAAGAACACCGGGGAGCTGTTTTTT

J gene: TRBJ1-6
V gene: TRBV5-1
D gene: .
clone size: .
CDR3 protein: CASSPNRSREKPLHF
CDR3 DNA: TGCGCCAGCAGCCCAAACAGGAGTAGGGAGAAACCCCTCCACTTT

J gene: TRBJ2-5
V gene: TRBV7-9
D gene: .
clone size: .
CDR3 protein: CASSRTGGETQYF
CDR3 DNA: TGTGCCAGCAGCCGAACAGGTGGCGAGACCCAGTACTTC

J gene: TRBJ2-7
V gene: TRBV12-3/TRBV12-4
D gene: TRBD1
clone size: .
CDR3 protein: CASRYGQAYEQYF
CDR3 DNA: TGTGCCAGCAGGTACGGACAGGCCTACGAGCAGTACTTC

J gene: TRBJ2-3
V gene: TRBV29-1
D gene: TRBD2
clone size: .
CDR3 protein: CSAPGTSGSTDTQYF
CDR3 DNA: TGCAGCGCCCCAGGGACTAGCGGGAGCACAGATACGCAGTATTTT

J gene: TRBJ2-3
V gene: TRBV5-5
D gene: .
clone size: .
CDR3 protein: CASRGAPQNTQYF
CDR3 DNA: TGTGCCAGTCGGGGGGCCCCACAGAATACGCAGTATTTT

J gene: TRBJ2-1
V gene: TRBV19
D gene: .
clone size: .
CDR3 protein: CASSLVGGDGYNEQFF
CDR3 DNA: TGTGCCAGTAGCCTCGTCGGGGGCGACGGGTACAATGAGCAGTTCTTC

J gene: TRBJ1-1
V gene: TRBV20-1
D gene: .
clone size: many
CDR3 protein: CSARDLVNTEAFF
CDR3 DNA: TGCAGTGCTAGAGATTTGGTGAACACTGAAGCTTTCTTT

J gene: TRBJ1-2
V gene: TRBV6-5
D gene: .
clone size: .
CDR3 protein: CASSTEPIYGYTF
CDR3 DNA: TGTGCCAGCAGCACGGAACCCATCTATGGCTACACCTTC

J gene: TRBJ1-2
V gene: TRBV20-1
D gene: .
clone size: .
CDR3 protein: CSAPGFGYTF
CDR3 DNA: TGCAGTGCTCCCGGTTTTGGCTACACCTTC

J gene: TRBJ1-6
V gene: TRBV5-6
D gene: .
clone size: .
CDR3 protein: CASSFGRNSSPLHF
CDR3 DNA: TGTGCCAGCAGCTTCGGACGGAACTCTTCACCCCTCCACTTT

J gene: TRBJ2-5
V gene: TRBV29-1
D gene: .
clone size: once
CDR3 protein: CSVVLQNQETRYF
CDR3 DNA: TGCAGCGTTGTTCTCCAAAACCAAGAGACCCGGTACTTC

J gene: TRBJ2-2
V gene: TRBV9
D gene: .
clone size: many
CDR3 protein: CASSRPGANTGELFF
CDR3 DNA: TGTGCCAGCAGCCGACCGGGCGCGAACACCGGGGAGCTGTTTTTT

J gene: TRBJ2-2
V gene: TRBV20-1
D gene: .
clone size: .
CDR3 protein: CSATPGSGELFF
CDR3 DNA: TGCAGTGCTACTCCAGGGTCCGGGGAGCTGTTTTTT

J gene: TRBJ1-1
V gene: TRBV7-8
D gene: TRBD1
clone size: .
CDR3 protein: CASSLGDRGAFF
CDR3 DNA: TGTGCCAGCAGCTTAGGGGACAGGGGAGCTTTCTTT

J gene: TRBJ2-7
V gene: TRBV12-3/TRBV12-4
D gene: TRBD1
clone size: .
CDR3 protein: CASSFGDRLVF
CDR3 DNA: TGTGCCAGCAGTTTTGGGGACAGGCTAGTCTTC

J gene: TRBJ2-7
V gene: TRBV7-3
D gene: TRBD2
clone size: .
CDR3 protein: CASSRGAGGSYEQYF
CDR3 DNA: TGTGCCAGCAGCAGGGGTGCGGGGGGAAGCTACGAGCAGTACTTC

J gene: TRBJ1-6
V gene: TRBV19
D gene: TRBD1
clone size: many
CDR3 protein: CASSIGSRGLNSPLHF
CDR3 DNA: TGTGCCAGTAGTATAGGCAGCAGGGGGCTTAATTCACCCCTCCACTTT

J gene: TRBJ2-3
V gene: TRBV9
D gene: .
clone size: .
CDR3 protein: CASRSGEVSTDTQYF
CDR3 DNA: TGCGCCAGCAGGTCAGGGGAGGTTAGCACAGATACGCAGTATTTT

J gene: TRBJ1-5
V gene: TRBV20-1
D gene: .
clone size: .
CDR3 protein: CSASQGFTSNQPQHF
CDR3 DNA: TGCAGTGCTAGCCAGGGGTTTACGAGCAATCAGCCCCAGCATTTT

J gene: TRBJ2-7
V gene: TRBV24-1
D gene: .
clone size: .
CDR3 protein: CATSDAQAGAYEQYF
CDR3 DNA: TGTGCCACCAGTGATGCACAGGCAGGGGCCTACGAGCAGTACTTC

J gene: TRBJ1-2
V gene: TRBV2
D gene: .
clone size: few
CDR3 protein: CASSDVGVANYGYTF
CDR3 DNA: TGTGCCAGCAGTGACGTAGGAGTGGCTAACTATGGCTACACCTTC

J gene: TRBJ1-1
V gene: TRBV2
D gene: .
clone size: many
CDR3 protein: CASSLGEAFF
CDR3 DNA: TGTGCCAGCAGCCTTGGTGAAGCTTTCTTT

J gene: TRBJ1-1
V gene: TRBV15
D gene: TRBD1
clone size: .
CDR3 protein: CATSPNLVDRVFTEAFF
CDR3 DNA: TGTGCCACCAGTCCGAATCTGGTAGACAGGGTGTTCACTGAAGCTTTCTTT

J gene: TRBJ1-2
V gene: TRBV4-3
D gene: .
clone size: .
CDR3 protein: CASSQDVGGSNYGYTF
CDR3 DNA: TGCGCCAGCAGCCAAGATGTGGGTGGGAGCAACTATGGCTACACCTTC

J gene: TRBJ2-6
V gene: TRBV4-1
D gene: .
clone size: many
CDR3 protein: CASSQVERISGANVLTF
CDR3 DNA: TGCGCCAGCAGCCAAGTGGAAAGGATCTCTGGGGCCAACGTCCTGACTTTC

J gene: TRBJ2-3
V gene: TRBV11-2
D gene: .
clone size: .
CDR3 protein: CSSSSLGVNADTQYF
CDR3 DNA: TGTTCCAGCAGCTCCCTCGGGGTGAACGCAGATACGCAGTATTTT

J gene: TRBJ2-7
V gene: TRBV24-1
D gene: TRBD2
clone size: once
CDR3 protein: CASSLGTKQYF
CDR3 DNA: TGTGCCAGCAGTTTAGGGACTAAGCAGTACTTC

J gene: TRBJ1-6
V gene: TRBV2
D gene: TRBD1
clone size: .
CDR3 protein: CASSEAGQNNSPLHF
CDR3 DNA: TGTGCCAGCAGTGAGGCGGGACAGAATAATTCACCCCTCCACTTT

J gene: TRBJ2-2
V gene: TRBV9
D gene: .
clone size: .
CDR3 protein: CASSVGTEGWELFF
CDR3 DNA: TGTGCCAGCAGCGTAGGGACAGAAGGTTGGGAGCTGTTTTTT

J gene: TRBJ2-1
V gene: TRBV15
D gene: TRBD2
clone size: few
CDR3 protein: CATSGPGLAISEQFF
CDR3 DNA: TGTGCCACCAGCGGTCCGGGACTAGCCATCAGTGAGCAGTTCTTC

J gene: TRBJ2-7
V gene: TRBV20-1
D gene: TRBD2
clone size: .
CDR3 protein: CSARDRASGGYEQYF
CDR3 DNA: TGCAGTGCTAGAGATCGGGCTAGCGGGGGTTACGAGCAGTACTTC

J gene: TRBJ1-1
V gene: TRBV7-2
D gene: TRBD1
clone size: .
CDR3 protein: CASSLWPGQGNTEAFF
CDR3 DNA: TGTGCCAGCAGCTTATGGCCGGGACAGGGGAACACTGAAGCTTTCTTT

J gene: TRBJ1-2
V gene: TRBV2
D gene: TRBD1
clone size: few
CDR3 protein: CASSEGETGGFGYTF
CDR3 DNA: TGTGCCAGCAGTGAAGGAGAGACAGGGGGCTTTGGCTACACCTTC

J gene: TRBJ1-4
V gene: TRBV24-1
D gene: TRBD1
clone size: once
CDR3 protein: CATSARRTGVGGTNEKLFF
CDR3 DNA: TGTGCCACCAGTGCCCGGCGGACAGGGGTCGGAGGGACTAATGAAAAACTGTTTTTT

J gene: TRBJ2-4
V gene: TRBV5-1
D gene: .
clone size: many
CDR3 protein: CASSLGRAKNIQYF
CDR3 DNA: TGCGCCAGCAGCTTGGGTAGAGCCAAAAACATTCAGTACTTC

J gene: TRBJ2-7
V gene: TRBV5-1
D gene: TRBD1
clone size: many
CDR3 protein: CASSPDWGQVAEQYF
CDR3 DNA: TGCGCCAGCAGCCCGGACTGGGGACAGGTTGCCGAGCAGTACTTC

J gene: TRBJ1-1
V gene: TRBV14
D gene: .
clone size: .
CDR3 protein: CASSHHSRRMNTEAFF
CDR3 DNA: TGTGCCAGCAGCCACCATTCCCGCAGAATGAACACTGAAGCTTTCTTT

J gene: TRBJ1-2
V gene: TRBV20-1
D gene: TRBD1
clone size: .
CDR3 protein: CSAQDRGQWYGYTF
CDR3 DNA: TGCAGTGCTCAGGACAGGGGGCAGTGGTATGGCTACACCTTC

J gene: TRBJ1-1
V gene: TRBV13
D gene: .
clone size: many
CDR3 protein: CASSLEGARGTEAFF
CDR3 DNA: TGTGCCAGCAGCTTAGAAGGGGCGCGGGGCACTGAAGCTTTCTTT

J gene: TRBJ1-2
V gene: TRBV7-9
D gene: .
clone size: .
CDR3 protein: CASSLALGGNYGYTF
CDR3 DNA: TGTGCCAGCAGCTTAGCCCTGGGGGGGAACTATGGCTACACCTTC

J gene: TRBJ1-2
V gene: TRBV2
D gene: .
clone size: .
CDR3 protein: CASSEPGLAYGYTF
CDR3 DNA: TGTGCCAGCAGTGAACCGGGACTTGCCTATGGCTACACCTTC

J gene: TRBJ1-1
V gene: TRBV19
D gene: .
clone size: many
CDR3 protein: CASKWGGGNTEAFF
CDR3 DNA: TGTGCCAGTAAATGGGGGGGAGGGAACACTGAAGCTTTCTTT

J gene: TRBJ2-2
V gene: TRBV29-1
D gene: TRBD2
clone size: .
CDR3 protein: CSVVGGGTGELFF
CDR3 DNA: TGCAGCGTTGTTGGCGGGGGTACCGGGGAGCTGTTTTTT